Listed below are T cell receptor beta chains from one sample, sequenced in a study of OX40 agonist ivuxolimab in advanced cancers. Libraries were prepared by immunoSEQ multiplex PCR; TCRdb keeps only in-frame clonotypes and omits some of them. This sample has some 57,000 clones; around nine tenths occur once, and the top ten carry about 1%. Sequenced material: CD4+ or CD8+ T cells sorted from blood, taken in a trial of the OX40 agonist ivuxolimab. These receptors all come from an adult with an advanced solid tumor such as melanoma, head and neck, liver or kidney cancer. CDR3s include the opening cysteine and the closing phenylalanine or tryptophan. A D gene is named only where the DNA matches it firmly. Clone size is stated in some rows and not others, as once, few, many or a class when expanded.

abundance: once
j_gene: TRBJ2-7
d_gene: TRBD1
v_gene: TRBV30
CDR3nt: TGTGCCTGGAGCCGGGGATGGGACAGCTCCTACGAGCAGTACTTC
CDR3aa: CAWSRGWDSSYEQYF

abundance: NA
j_gene: TRBJ2-2
d_gene: TRBD2
v_gene: TRBV7-9
CDR3nt: TGTGCCAGCAGCATGAGCGGGAGCAGTTCCGGGGAGCTGTTTTTT
CDR3aa: CASSMSGSSSGELFF

abundance: NA
j_gene: TRBJ2-2
d_gene: NA
v_gene: TRBV5-4
CDR3nt: TGTGCCAGCAGCCTCCGGCCAGACAGCGTAATAGGGGAGCTGTTTTTT
CDR3aa: CASSLRPDSVIGELFF

abundance: NA
j_gene: TRBJ2-7
d_gene: NA
v_gene: TRBV20-1
CDR3nt: TGCAGTGCCCCTAAGGACGAGCAGTACTTC
CDR3aa: CSAPKDEQYF

abundance: few
j_gene: TRBJ1-4
d_gene: NA
v_gene: TRBV5-1
CDR3nt: TGCGCCAGCAGCTTGGGAAGAGGTGAAAAACTGTTTTTT
CDR3aa: CASSLGRGEKLFF

abundance: NA
j_gene: TRBJ2-5
d_gene: NA
v_gene: TRBV7-2
CDR3nt: TGTGCCAGCAGCTTAGAGGGCAGGGTGGAGACCCAGTACTTC
CDR3aa: CASSLEGRVETQYF

abundance: NA
j_gene: TRBJ1-1
d_gene: NA
v_gene: TRBV2
CDR3nt: TGTGCCAGCGCCCCCGGGAGGATGAACACTGAAGCTTTCTTT
CDR3aa: CASAPGRMNTEAFF

abundance: NA
j_gene: TRBJ2-3
d_gene: TRBD2
v_gene: TRBV2
CDR3nt: TGTGCCAGCAGCGGGGGGGACGATCGGGATACGCAGTATTTT
CDR3aa: CASSGGDDRDTQYF

abundance: NA
j_gene: TRBJ1-6
d_gene: NA
v_gene: TRBV7-2
CDR3nt: TGTGCCAGCAGCTTGGGAAGACCAAATAATTCACCCCTCCACTTT
CDR3aa: CASSLGRPNNSPLHF

abundance: NA
j_gene: TRBJ2-4
d_gene: TRBD1
v_gene: TRBV29-1
CDR3nt: TGCAGCGTTGAGAAGGTTAGGACAGGGATAAACATTCAGTACTTC
CDR3aa: CSVEKVRTGINIQYF

abundance: NA
j_gene: TRBJ1-3
d_gene: TRBD1
v_gene: TRBV7-2
CDR3nt: TGTGCCAGCAGCTTGGGACAGGCTAACTCTGGAAACACCATATATTTT
CDR3aa: CASSLGQANSGNTIYF

abundance: NA
j_gene: TRBJ2-1
d_gene: TRBD2
v_gene: TRBV4-1
CDR3nt: TGCGCCAGCAGCCAAGGACTAGCGGTTACCAATGAGCAGTTCTTC
CDR3aa: CASSQGLAVTNEQFF

abundance: NA
j_gene: TRBJ2-2
d_gene: NA
v_gene: TRBV7-9
CDR3nt: TGTGCCAGCTGTTTAGGGGGATCGAACACCGGGGAGCTGTTTTTT
CDR3aa: CASCLGGSNTGELFF

abundance: NA
j_gene: TRBJ2-1
d_gene: NA
v_gene: TRBV12-5
CDR3nt: TGTGCTAGTGGTCCTGCACGGGAGAACTCCTACAATGAGCAGTTCTTC
CDR3aa: CASGPARENSYNEQFF

abundance: NA
j_gene: TRBJ1-6
d_gene: NA
v_gene: TRBV6-5
CDR3nt: TGTGCCAGCAGTAGACAGGATTCACCCCTCCACTTT
CDR3aa: CASSRQDSPLHF

abundance: NA
j_gene: TRBJ1-1
d_gene: NA
v_gene: TRBV27
CDR3nt: TGTGCCAGCAGTTACCGCCAGAACACTGAAGCTTTCTTT
CDR3aa: CASSYRQNTEAFF

abundance: NA
j_gene: TRBJ2-4
d_gene: TRBD2
v_gene: TRBV2
CDR3nt: TGTGCCAGCAGTGAAGGCGGGAAAGGACTAGCGGGCCTTACCCAGTACTTC
CDR3aa: CASSEGGKGLAGLTQYF

abundance: NA
j_gene: TRBJ1-5
d_gene: NA
v_gene: TRBV7-9
CDR3nt: TGTGCCAGCAGCATTGCAGGGAATCAGCCCCAGCATTTT
CDR3aa: CASSIAGNQPQHF

abundance: once
j_gene: TRBJ2-2
d_gene: TRBD2
v_gene: TRBV15
CDR3nt: TGTGCCACCAGCAGAGGGAGCGGGAGGGCAGCCGGGGAGCTGTTTTTT
CDR3aa: CATSRGSGRAAGELFF

abundance: NA
j_gene: TRBJ2-1
d_gene: NA
v_gene: TRBV19
CDR3nt: TGTGCCAGTAGTATAGCCAGGGTCGATGAGCAGTTCTTC
CDR3aa: CASSIARVDEQFF

abundance: NA
j_gene: TRBJ2-7
d_gene: NA
v_gene: TRBV11-2
CDR3nt: TGTGCCAGCAGCACGAGAGGGGGGCGGACCCTTACCTACGAGCAGTACTTC
CDR3aa: CASSTRGGRTLTYEQYF

abundance: NA
j_gene: TRBJ2-1
d_gene: NA
v_gene: TRBV29-1
CDR3nt: TGCAGCGTTGGGTTAGGAGTCCATCTTGAGCAGTTCTTC
CDR3aa: CSVGLGVHLEQFF

abundance: NA
j_gene: TRBJ2-7
d_gene: TRBD1
v_gene: TRBV6-5
CDR3nt: TGTGCCAGCAGTAGCGACAGGGACTCCTACGAGCAGTACTTC
CDR3aa: CASSSDRDSYEQYF

abundance: NA
j_gene: TRBJ2-3
d_gene: TRBD2
v_gene: TRBV5-4
CDR3nt: TGTGCCAGCAGCTTGGTTCTAGCGGGAGGCACAGATACGCAGTATTTT
CDR3aa: CASSLVLAGGTDTQYF

abundance: NA
j_gene: TRBJ1-4
d_gene: NA
v_gene: TRBV28
CDR3nt: TGTGCCAGCAGCCGACGCGGACCGGAGGAGGAAAAACTGTTTTTT
CDR3aa: CASSRRGPEEEKLFF

abundance: NA
j_gene: TRBJ2-7
d_gene: NA
v_gene: TRBV7-9
CDR3nt: TGTGCCAGCAGCTCTTCCAGGGGTGAAATGGTTAAGTACGAGCAGTACTTC
CDR3aa: CASSSSRGEMVKYEQYF

abundance: NA
j_gene: TRBJ1-1
d_gene: NA
v_gene: TRBV19
CDR3nt: TGTGCCAGTAGTAGGTTAGCAGGGAACACTGAAGCTTTCTTT
CDR3aa: CASSRLAGNTEAFF

abundance: few
j_gene: TRBJ2-3
d_gene: NA
v_gene: TRBV5-8
CDR3nt: TGTGCCAGCAGCTTGGGATCATACCCAACCATCGGCGATACGCAGTATTTT
CDR3aa: CASSLGSYPTIGDTQYF

abundance: once
j_gene: TRBJ2-1
d_gene: TRBD2
v_gene: TRBV7-8
CDR3nt: TGTGCCAGCAGCTCTAGCGGGATATCGTACAATGAGCAGTTCTTC
CDR3aa: CASSSSGISYNEQFF

abundance: NA
j_gene: TRBJ1-4
d_gene: NA
v_gene: TRBV5-4
CDR3nt: TGTGCCAGCAGCTTGGAGGGCGGAGGGTTCGATGAAAAACTGTTTTTT
CDR3aa: CASSLEGGGFDEKLFF

abundance: NA
j_gene: TRBJ2-2
d_gene: TRBD2
v_gene: TRBV5-4
CDR3nt: TGTGCCAGCAGTACCCTTATCGGGACTAGCACAACCGGGGAGCTGTTTTTT
CDR3aa: CASSTLIGTSTTGELFF

abundance: NA
j_gene: TRBJ2-3
d_gene: NA
v_gene: TRBV5-4
CDR3nt: TGTGCCCAAGGGAAGGTTTCAGATACGCAGTATTTT
CDR3aa: CAQGKVSDTQYF

abundance: few
j_gene: TRBJ2-7
d_gene: NA
v_gene: TRBV4-1
CDR3nt: TGCGCCAGCAGCCTGCCGGGCCCGGGCGAGCAGTACTTC
CDR3aa: CASSLPGPGEQYF

abundance: NA
j_gene: TRBJ2-5
d_gene: NA
v_gene: TRBV5-6
CDR3nt: TGTGCCAGCAGCTTGAGAAGCGGAGAGACCCAGTACTTC
CDR3aa: CASSLRSGETQYF

abundance: once
j_gene: TRBJ1-1
d_gene: NA
v_gene: TRBV4-3
CDR3nt: TGCGCCAGCTCCTCGGGACGGGAGAACACTGAAGCTTTCTTT
CDR3aa: CASSSGRENTEAFF

abundance: NA
j_gene: TRBJ2-5
d_gene: NA
v_gene: TRBV7-7
CDR3nt: TGTGCCAGCAGTTCTAACAGGGCATCGATTTCGCAAGAGACCCAGTACTTC
CDR3aa: CASSSNRASISQETQYF

abundance: NA
j_gene: TRBJ2-7
d_gene: TRBD2
v_gene: TRBV18
CDR3nt: TGTGCCAGCTCACCTCCGGTCAGCGGGGCCAGGTGGGAGCAGTACTTC
CDR3aa: CASSPPVSGARWEQYF

abundance: once
j_gene: TRBJ2-1
d_gene: TRBD2
v_gene: TRBV2
CDR3nt: TGTGCCAGCAGCGATCCGGGACTAGCGGCCCTAGGGGAGTTCTTC
CDR3aa: CASSDPGLAALGEFF

abundance: NA
j_gene: TRBJ1-4
d_gene: TRBD1
v_gene: TRBV5-1
CDR3nt: TGCGCCAGCACCCCCGGGACAGGTCGGGGAGAAAAACTGTTTTTT
CDR3aa: CASTPGTGRGEKLFF

abundance: NA
j_gene: TRBJ2-4
d_gene: TRBD2
v_gene: TRBV5-8
CDR3nt: TGTGCCAGCAGCTCCGGACTAGCGGGAACGGCGGGGAACATTCAGTACTTC
CDR3aa: CASSSGLAGTAGNIQYF

abundance: NA
j_gene: TRBJ2-7
d_gene: TRBD2
v_gene: TRBV2
CDR3nt: TGTGCCAGCAGTTCGACTAGCGGGGGACTATACGAGCAGTACTTC
CDR3aa: CASSSTSGGLYEQYF

abundance: NA
j_gene: TRBJ2-7
d_gene: NA
v_gene: TRBV7-9
CDR3nt: TGTGCCAGCAGCTCTACCGACAGGTTATCCTACGAGCAGTACTTC
CDR3aa: CASSSTDRLSYEQYF

abundance: NA
j_gene: TRBJ1-5
d_gene: TRBD1
v_gene: TRBV4-1
CDR3nt: TGCGCCAGCAGCCAAGAACTCGGTCGGACAGGGGGCAACAGAGGCAATCAGCCCCAGCATTTT
CDR3aa: CASSQELGRTGGNRGNQPQHF

abundance: NA
j_gene: TRBJ2-3
d_gene: NA
v_gene: TRBV27
CDR3nt: TGTGCCAGCAAACGGCGGCCCCCAGATACGCAGTATTTT
CDR3aa: CASKRRPPDTQYF

abundance: NA
j_gene: TRBJ2-2
d_gene: TRBD2
v_gene: TRBV5-4
CDR3nt: TGTGCCAGCAGCTTAGGGACTAGCGGCCCCACGAACACCGGGGAGCTGTTTTTT
CDR3aa: CASSLGTSGPTNTGELFF

abundance: NA
j_gene: TRBJ2-1
d_gene: TRBD2
v_gene: TRBV28
CDR3nt: TGTGCCAGCAGTTCAAGCGGGAGGCACTACAATGAGCAGTTCTTC
CDR3aa: CASSSSGRHYNEQFF

abundance: NA
j_gene: TRBJ2-3
d_gene: NA
v_gene: TRBV6-1
CDR3nt: TGTGCCAGCAGTGCCTCAGATACGCAGTATTTT
CDR3aa: CASSASDTQYF